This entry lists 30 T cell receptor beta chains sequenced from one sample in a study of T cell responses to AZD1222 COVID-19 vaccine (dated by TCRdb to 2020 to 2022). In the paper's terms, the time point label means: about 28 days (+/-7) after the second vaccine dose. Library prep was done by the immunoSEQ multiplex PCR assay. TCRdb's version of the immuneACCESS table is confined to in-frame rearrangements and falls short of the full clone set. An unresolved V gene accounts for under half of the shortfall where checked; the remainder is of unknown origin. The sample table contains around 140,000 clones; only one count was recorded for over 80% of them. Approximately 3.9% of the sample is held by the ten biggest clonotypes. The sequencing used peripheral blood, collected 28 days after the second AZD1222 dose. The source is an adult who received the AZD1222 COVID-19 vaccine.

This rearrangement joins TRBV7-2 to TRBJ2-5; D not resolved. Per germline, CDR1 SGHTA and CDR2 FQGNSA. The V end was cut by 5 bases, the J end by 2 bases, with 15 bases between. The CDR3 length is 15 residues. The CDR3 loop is CASSILSGRQETQYF. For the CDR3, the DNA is TGTGCCAGCAGCATCCTGTCCGGACGGCAAGAGACCCAGTACTTC.

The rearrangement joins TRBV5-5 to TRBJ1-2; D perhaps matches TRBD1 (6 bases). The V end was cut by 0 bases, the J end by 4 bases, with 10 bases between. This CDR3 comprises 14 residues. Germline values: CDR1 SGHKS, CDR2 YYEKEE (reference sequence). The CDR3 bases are TGTGCCAGCAGCTTGGAACAGGGCTCCTATGGCTACACCTTC. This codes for CASSLEQGSYGYTF.

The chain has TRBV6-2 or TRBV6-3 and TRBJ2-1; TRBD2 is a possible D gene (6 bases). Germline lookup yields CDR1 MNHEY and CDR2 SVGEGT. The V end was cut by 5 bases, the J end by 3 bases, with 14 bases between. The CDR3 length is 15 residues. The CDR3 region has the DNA TGTGCCAGCAGTGCAGCTAGCGTGATCTACAATGAGCAGTTCTTC. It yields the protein CASSAASVIYNEQFF.

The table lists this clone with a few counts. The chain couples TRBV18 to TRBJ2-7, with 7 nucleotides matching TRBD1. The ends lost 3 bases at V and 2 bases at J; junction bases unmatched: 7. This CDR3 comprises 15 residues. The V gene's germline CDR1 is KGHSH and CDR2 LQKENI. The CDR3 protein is CASSPQTGSAYEQYF. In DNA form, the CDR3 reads TGTGCCAGCTCACCCCAGACAGGGAGTGCCTACGAGCAGTACTTC. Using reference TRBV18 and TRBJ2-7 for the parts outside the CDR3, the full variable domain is NAGVMQNPRHLVRRRGQEARLRCSPMKGHSHVYWYRQLPEEGLKFMVYLQKENIIDESGMPKERFSAEFPKEGPSILRIQQVVRGDSAAYFCASSPQTGSAYEQYFGPGTRLTVT.

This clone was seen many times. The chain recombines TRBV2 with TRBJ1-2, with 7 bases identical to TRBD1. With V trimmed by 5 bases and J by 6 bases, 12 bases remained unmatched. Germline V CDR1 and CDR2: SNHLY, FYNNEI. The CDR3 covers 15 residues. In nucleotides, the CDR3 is TGTGCCAGCAGTATATTCCCGACAGGGACCCATGGCTACACCTTC. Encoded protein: CASSIFPTGTHGYTF.

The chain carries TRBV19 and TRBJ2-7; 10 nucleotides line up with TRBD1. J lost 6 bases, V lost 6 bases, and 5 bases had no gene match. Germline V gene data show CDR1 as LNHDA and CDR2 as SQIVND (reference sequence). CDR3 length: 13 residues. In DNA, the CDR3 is TGTGCCAGTAGGGACAGGGGGTCCGCCGAGCAGTACTTC. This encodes CASRDRGSAEQYF.

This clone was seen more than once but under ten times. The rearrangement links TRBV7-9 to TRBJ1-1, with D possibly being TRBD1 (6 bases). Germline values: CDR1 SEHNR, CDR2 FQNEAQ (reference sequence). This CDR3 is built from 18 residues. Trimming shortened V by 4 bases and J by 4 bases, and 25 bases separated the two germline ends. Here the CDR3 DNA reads TGTGCCAGCAGCTCATCGACAGGCCCATTAACCTGGGGCACTGAAGCTTTCTTT. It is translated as CASSSSTGPLTWGTEAFF.

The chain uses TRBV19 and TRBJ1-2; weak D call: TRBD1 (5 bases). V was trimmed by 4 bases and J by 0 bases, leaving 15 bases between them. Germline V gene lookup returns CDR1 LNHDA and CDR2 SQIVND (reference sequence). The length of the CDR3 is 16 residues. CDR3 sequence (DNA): TGTGCCAGTAGTACCGACTTTTTGGGGCCTAACTATGGCTACACCTTC. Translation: CASSTDFLGPNYGYTF.

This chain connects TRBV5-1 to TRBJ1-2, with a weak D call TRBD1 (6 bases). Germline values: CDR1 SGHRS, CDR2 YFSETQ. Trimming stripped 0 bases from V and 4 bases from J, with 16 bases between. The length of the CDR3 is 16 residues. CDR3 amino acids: CASSLGGTGMRYGYTF. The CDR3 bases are TGCGCCAGCAGCTTGGGGGGCACAGGGATGCGCTATGGCTACACCTTC. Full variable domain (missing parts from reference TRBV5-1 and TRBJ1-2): KAGVTQTPRYLIKTRGQQVTLSCSPISGHRSVSWYQQTPGQGLQFLFEYFSETQRNKGNFPGRFSGRQFSNSRSEMNVSTLELGDSALYLCASSLGGTGMRYGYTFGSGTRLTVV.

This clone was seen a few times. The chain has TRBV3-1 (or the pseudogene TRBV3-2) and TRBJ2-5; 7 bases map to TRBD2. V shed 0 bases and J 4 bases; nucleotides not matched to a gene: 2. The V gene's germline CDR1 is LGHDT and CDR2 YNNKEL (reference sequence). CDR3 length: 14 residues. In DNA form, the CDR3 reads TGTGCCAGCAGCCAAGAACTAGCGAGAGAGACCCAGTACTTC. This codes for CASSQELARETQYF.

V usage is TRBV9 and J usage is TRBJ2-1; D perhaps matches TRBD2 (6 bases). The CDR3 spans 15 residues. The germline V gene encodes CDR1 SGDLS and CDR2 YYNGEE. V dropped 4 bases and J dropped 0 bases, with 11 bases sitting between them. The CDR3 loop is CASSPRGSSYNEQFF. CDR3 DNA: TGTGCCAGCAGCCCTCGGGGGAGCTCCTACAATGAGCAGTTCTTC.

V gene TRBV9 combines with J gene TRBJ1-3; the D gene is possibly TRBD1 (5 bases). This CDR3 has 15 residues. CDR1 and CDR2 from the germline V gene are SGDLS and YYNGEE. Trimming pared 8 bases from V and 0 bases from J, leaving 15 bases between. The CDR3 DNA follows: TGTGCCAGTGCAAAGGGGCGGAACTCTGGAAACACCATATATTTT. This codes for CASAKGRNSGNTIYF. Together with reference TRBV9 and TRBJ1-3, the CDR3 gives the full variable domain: DSGVTQTPKHLITATGQRVTLRCSPRSGDLSVYWYQQSLDQGLQFLIQYYNGEERAKGNILERFSAQQFPDLHSELNLSSLELGDSALYFCASAKGRNSGNTIYFGEGSWLTVV.

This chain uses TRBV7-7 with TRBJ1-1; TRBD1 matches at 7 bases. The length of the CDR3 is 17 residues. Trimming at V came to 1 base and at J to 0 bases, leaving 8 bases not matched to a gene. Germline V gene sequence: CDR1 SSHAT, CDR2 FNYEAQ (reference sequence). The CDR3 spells CASSLGGRGTMNTEAFF. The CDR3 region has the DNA TGTGCCAGCAGCTTAGGTGGCAGGGGGACCATGAACACTGAAGCTTTCTTT.

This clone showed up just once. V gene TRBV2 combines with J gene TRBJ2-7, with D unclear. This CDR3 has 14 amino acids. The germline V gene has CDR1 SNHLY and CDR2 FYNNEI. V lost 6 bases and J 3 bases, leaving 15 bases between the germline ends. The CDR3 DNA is TGTGCCAGCAGCCCCGGGTTCAAGGTCTACGAGCAGTACTTC. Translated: CASSPGFKVYEQYF.

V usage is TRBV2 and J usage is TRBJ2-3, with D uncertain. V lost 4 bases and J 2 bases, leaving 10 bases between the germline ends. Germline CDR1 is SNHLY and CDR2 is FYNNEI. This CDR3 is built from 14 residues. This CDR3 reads CASSVSPSTDTQYF. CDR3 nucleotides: TGTGCCAGCAGTGTTTCTCCCTCCACAGATACGCAGTATTTT.

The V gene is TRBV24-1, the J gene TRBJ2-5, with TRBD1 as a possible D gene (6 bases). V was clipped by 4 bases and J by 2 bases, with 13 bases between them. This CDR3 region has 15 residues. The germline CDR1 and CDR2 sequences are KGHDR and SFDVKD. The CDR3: CATSEAGQNQETQYF. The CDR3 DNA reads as TGTGCCACCAGTGAGGCCGGACAGAATCAAGAGACCCAGTACTTC.

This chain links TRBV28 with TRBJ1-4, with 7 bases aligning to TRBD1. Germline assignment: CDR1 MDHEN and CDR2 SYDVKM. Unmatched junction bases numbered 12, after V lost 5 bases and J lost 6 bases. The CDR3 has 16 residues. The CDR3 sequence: CASSVTSGGGDEKLFF. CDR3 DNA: TGTGCCAGCAGTGTCACCTCGGGAGGGGGCGATGAAAAACTGTTTTTT.

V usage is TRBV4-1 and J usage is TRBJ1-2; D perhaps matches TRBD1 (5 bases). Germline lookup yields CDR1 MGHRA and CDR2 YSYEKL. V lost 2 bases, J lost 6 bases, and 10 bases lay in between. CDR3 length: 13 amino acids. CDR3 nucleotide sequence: TGCGCCAGCAGCCAATCGGGGGTAAATGGCTACACCTTC. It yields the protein CASSQSGVNGYTF.

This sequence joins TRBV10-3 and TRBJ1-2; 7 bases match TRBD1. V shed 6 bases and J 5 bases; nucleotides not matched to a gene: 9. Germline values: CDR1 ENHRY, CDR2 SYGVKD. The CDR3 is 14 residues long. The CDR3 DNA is TGTGCCATCAGACCCGACAGGGTCTCATATGGCTACACCTTC. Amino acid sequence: CAIRPDRVSYGYTF.

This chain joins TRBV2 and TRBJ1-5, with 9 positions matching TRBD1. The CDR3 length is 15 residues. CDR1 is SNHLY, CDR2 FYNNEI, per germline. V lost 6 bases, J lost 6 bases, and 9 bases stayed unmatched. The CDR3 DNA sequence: TGTGCCAGCAGCCGACCGGGACAGGGTCCTCAGCCCCAGCATTTT. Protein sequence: CASSRPGQGPQPQHF.

The CDR3 DNA follows: TGTGCCAGCAGCCCCGGGACGTACTACGAGCAGTACTTC. It yields the protein CASSPGTYYEQYF. V is TRBV6-5 and J is TRBJ2-7; D may match TRBD1 or TRBD2 (5 bases each). CDR3 length: 13 residues. CDR1 and CDR2 from the germline V gene are MNHEY and SVGAGI. V lost 6 bases and J lost 3, with 12 bases in between.

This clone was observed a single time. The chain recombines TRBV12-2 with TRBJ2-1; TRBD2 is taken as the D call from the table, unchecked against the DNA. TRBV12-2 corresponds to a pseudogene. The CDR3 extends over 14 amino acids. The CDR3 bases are TGTGCAACAAATAAAGGGGGGGTCGACAATGAGCAGTTCTTC. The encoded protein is CATNKGGVDNEQFF.

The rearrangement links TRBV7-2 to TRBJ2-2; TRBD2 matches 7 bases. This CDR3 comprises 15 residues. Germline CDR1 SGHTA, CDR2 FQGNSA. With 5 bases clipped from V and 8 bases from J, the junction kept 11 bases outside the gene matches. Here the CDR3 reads CASSIAGGGVGELFF. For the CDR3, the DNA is TGTGCCAGCAGCATCGCGGGCGGGGGTGTAGGGGAGCTGTTTTTT.

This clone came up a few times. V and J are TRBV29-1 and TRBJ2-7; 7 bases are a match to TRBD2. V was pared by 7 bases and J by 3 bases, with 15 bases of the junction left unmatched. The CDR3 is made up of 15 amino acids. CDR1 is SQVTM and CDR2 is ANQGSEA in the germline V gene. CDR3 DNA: TGCAGCGCCAGGAAGTCGGGACTAAGGAGCTACGAGCAGTACTTC. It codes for CSARKSGLRSYEQYF.

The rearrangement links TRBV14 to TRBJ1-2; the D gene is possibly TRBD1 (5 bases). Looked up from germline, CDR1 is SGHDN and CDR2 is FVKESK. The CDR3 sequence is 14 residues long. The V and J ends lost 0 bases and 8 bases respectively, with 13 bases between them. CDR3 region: CASSQDRRGVGYTF. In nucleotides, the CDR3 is TGTGCCAGCAGCCAAGATAGGAGGGGCGTAGGCTACACCTTC.

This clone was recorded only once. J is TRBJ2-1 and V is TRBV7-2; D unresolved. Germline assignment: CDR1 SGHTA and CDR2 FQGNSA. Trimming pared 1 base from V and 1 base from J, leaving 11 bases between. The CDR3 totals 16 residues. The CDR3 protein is CASSLEGTNSYNEQFF. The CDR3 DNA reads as TGTGCCAGCAGCTTAGAGGGAACAAATTCCTACAATGAGCAGTTCTTC. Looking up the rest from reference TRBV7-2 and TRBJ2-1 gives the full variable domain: GAGVSQSPSNKVTEKGKDVELRCDPISGHTALYWYRQSLGQGLEFLIYFQGNSAPDKSGLPSDRFSAERTGGSVSTLTIQRTQQEDSAVYLCASSLEGTNSYNEQFFGPGTRLTVL.

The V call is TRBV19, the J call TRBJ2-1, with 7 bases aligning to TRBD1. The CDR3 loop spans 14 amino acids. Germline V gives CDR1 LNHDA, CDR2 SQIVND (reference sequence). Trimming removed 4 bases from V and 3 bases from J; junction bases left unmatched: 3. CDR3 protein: CASSTRDSYNEQFF. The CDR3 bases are TGTGCCAGTAGTACCCGGGACAGCTACAATGAGCAGTTCTTC.

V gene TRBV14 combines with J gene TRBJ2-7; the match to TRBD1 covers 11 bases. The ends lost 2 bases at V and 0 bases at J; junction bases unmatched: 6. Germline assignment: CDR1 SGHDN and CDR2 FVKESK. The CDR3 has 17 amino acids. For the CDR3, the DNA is TGTGCCAGCAGCCAATATGGACAGGGGGCCAGCTCCTACGAGCAGTACTTC. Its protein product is CASSQYGQGASSYEQYF.

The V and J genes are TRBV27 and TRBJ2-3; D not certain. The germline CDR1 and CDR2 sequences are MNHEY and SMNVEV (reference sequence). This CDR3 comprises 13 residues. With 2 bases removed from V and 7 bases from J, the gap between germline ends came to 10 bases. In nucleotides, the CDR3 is TGTGCCAGCAGTTTAATTCTGGGGTATACGCAGTATTTT. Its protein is CASSLILGYTQYF.

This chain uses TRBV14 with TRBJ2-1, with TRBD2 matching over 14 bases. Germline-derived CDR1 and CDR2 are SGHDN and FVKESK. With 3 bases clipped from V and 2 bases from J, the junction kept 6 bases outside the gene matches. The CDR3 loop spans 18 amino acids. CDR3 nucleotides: TGTGCCAGCAGCCACGGGACTAGCGGGAGAAGCACCTACAATGAGCAGTTCTTC. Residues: CASSHGTSGRSTYNEQFF.